Below are 2 T cell receptor beta chains sequenced from a single sample in a study of early T cells in non-severe SARS-CoV-2 infection. Each CDR3 protein is one row after TCRdb ran MiXCR on the 5' RACE reads. This sample has about 28,000 distinct CDR3 sequences; about 5% occur once, and the top ten carry 5.5% to 6%. The sample in question was whole blood, obtained at baseline. The receptors shown here come from an adult who was a healthcare worker with PCR-confirmed SARS-CoV-2 infection or an uninfected control (not recorded which).

This clonotype was counted many times. V is TRBV19 and J is TRBJ1-2; D unclear. This CDR3 is 14 amino acids long. Germline CDR1 reads LNHDA; CDR2 reads SQIVND (reference sequence). Trimming shortened V by 1 base and J by 4 bases, and 10 bases separated the two germline ends. The CDR3 DNA is TGTGCCAGTAGTATAGCAGCCAGGCTCTATGGCTACACCTTC. It yields the protein CASSIAARLYGYTF.

This clonotype was counted at least ten times. V usage is TRBV2 and J usage is TRBJ2-1; no firm D call. V lost 3 bases to trimming and J lost 0 bases, with 9 bases between them. The CDR3 sequence is 15 residues long. Germline V gene sequence: CDR1 SNHLY, CDR2 FYNNEI. The DNA for the CDR3 is TGTGCCAGCAGTGATGACACGAGCTCCTACAATGAGCAGTTCTTC. It codes for CASSDDTSSYNEQFF. The full variable domain, with the rest looked up from reference TRBV2 and TRBJ2-1, is EPEVTQTPSHQVTQMGQEVILRCVPISNHLYFYWYRQILGQKVEFLVSFYNNEISEKSEIFDDQFSVERPDGSNFTLKIRSTKLEDSAMYFCASSDDTSSYNEQFFGPGTRLTVL.